A single T cell receptor (beta chain) is shown here with its context. The antigen is not known. A read error may explain this, as a much larger clone is one base away. This sample was taken from a study of molecular identifiers for immune sequencing clone quantification. The overall study: Naive CD8 cell RNA, from 20,000 or 100,000 cells, was split five ways in replicates, with four sequenced.

TCRdb re-called the PCR reads through MiXCR, storing one row per CDR3 protein. This sample yields 9,500 to 15,000 distinct CDR3 sequences, of which around 18% are seen a single time; roughly 1.5% belongs to the top ten. Points from the study as a whole: In CMV-specific effectors, clones above 20 copies held over 98% of molecules; naive, under 1%.

The CDR3 loop spans 14 amino acids. Sorting selected naive CD8 T cells with a CD8+CD4-CCR7+CD45RA+ phenotype. The chain has TRBV12-3 or TRBV12-4 and TRBJ2-7; D may correspond to TRBD1 or TRBD2 (5 bases each). The sample consisted of naive CD8+ T cells from blood, with Jurkat cell RNA spiked in. The subset here: FACS-sorted CD8+CD4-CCR7+CD45RA+ naive T cells. This sequence was found in a human donor in good health. Some libraries in this study had Jurkat cell RNA spiked in. This chain's CDR3 is CASSPTERGLERYF. The CDR3 DNA reads as TGTGCCAGCAGTCCGACAGAGAGGGGCCTCGAGCGGTACTTC.